The 27 T cell receptor beta chains below all came from one sample that was sequenced in a study of T cells in Graves' hyperthyroidism and ophthalmopathy. RNA transcripts were the template for amplifying TCR beta CDR3 regions. TCR CDR3 regions were first amplified by RT-PCR with HTBI primers. TCRdb called the multiplex PCR reads again in MiXCR, with one record for every CDR3 protein. The data contain 350,000 to 500,000 distinct CDR3 sequences, roughly an eighth of them singletons. Material: blood. The receptors stem from a woman aged 18-35 years with Graves' hyperthyroidism.

This clonotype was seen a few times. The chain uses TRBV6-9 and TRBJ2-2; 10 bases fit TRBD2. Per germline, CDR1 MNHGY and CDR2 SVAAGI. Trimming took 6 bases from V and 7 from J; bases not matched to a gene: 20. The length of the CDR3 is 19 residues. The CDR3 DNA is TGTGCCAGCAGACCTCGGACTAGCGGAGCCCTCTTAAGGGTCGGGGAGCTGTTTTTT. Translating it yields CASRPRTSGALLRVGELFF.

V usage is TRBV7-9 and J usage is TRBJ2-7; tentative D call: TRBD2 (6 bases). Germline V gene lookup returns CDR1 SEHNR and CDR2 FQNEAQ (reference sequence). The CDR3 is made up of 15 amino acids. V dropped 5 bases and J dropped 1 base, with 15 bases sitting between them. This CDR3 reads CASSRSGLPSYEQYF. CDR3 sequence (DNA): TGTGCCAGCAGCAGGAGCGGGTTACCATCCTACGAGCAGTACTTC.

This clonotype was counted ten times or more. V is TRBV12-5 and J is TRBJ1-1; no firm D call. Germline values: CDR1 LGHNT, CDR2 FRNRAP. The CDR3 has 14 amino acids. The ends were cut back, 3 bases at V and 11 bases at J, with 19 bases in the middle. The CDR3 coding sequence is TGTGCTAGTGGTTTCGACTCTAGGCACGCTCTGGCTTTCTTT. Amino acids: CASGFDSRHALAFF.

This clonotype was observed at least ten times. The genes are TRBV6-1 and TRBJ2-2; maybe TRBD2 (5 bases). There are 14 residues in the CDR3. Germline V gene lookup returns CDR1 MNHNS and CDR2 SASEGT. Trimming pared 7 bases from V and 3 bases from J, leaving 12 bases between. The CDR3 reads CASTLTSYTGELFF. CDR3 bases: TGTGCCAGCACCCTTACTAGTTACACCGGGGAGCTGTTTTTT.

The table lists this clonotype with many counts. The chain employs TRBV11-2 and TRBJ1-1; D is uncertain. V shed 0 bases and J shed 3 bases, with 14 bases lying between them. This CDR3 has 16 residues. Germline assignment: CDR1 SGHAT and CDR2 FQNNGV. The CDR3 sequence is CASSLESLNSHTEAFF. CDR3 sequence (DNA): TGTGCCAGCAGCTTAGAGTCTCTCAACAGCCACACTGAAGCTTTCTTT.

This clonotype has a count of ten or more. The J gene is TRBJ2-7, the V gene TRBV28; 12 nucleotides line up with TRBD2. There are 13 residues in the CDR3. In germline, CDR1 is MDHEN, CDR2 SYDVKM. V gave up 7 bases and J gave up 2 bases; unmatched junction bases: 0. The CDR3: CASTSGRAYEQYF. In DNA, the CDR3 is TGTGCCAGCACTAGCGGGAGGGCCTACGAGCAGTACTTC.

The chain employs TRBV20-1 and TRBJ2-5; 15 bases line up with TRBD2. Germline-derived CDR1 and CDR2 are DFQATT and SNEGSKA (reference sequence). V trimming: 2 bases; J trimming: 3 bases; junction bases outside the gene matches: 7. The CDR3 is 17 residues long. The CDR3: CSARPGLAGGAKETQYF. The CDR3 DNA sequence: TGCAGTGCTAGACCGGGACTAGCGGGAGGAGCTAAAGAGACCCAGTACTTC.

In its sample, this clonotype was seen a few times. Here the CDR3 reads CASSPSDQTGLVGYTF. In DNA form, the CDR3 reads TGTGCCAGCAGCCCCTCGGACCAGACAGGGTTGGTTGGCTACACCTTC. This rearrangement joins TRBV3-1 to TRBJ1-2; 7 bases align to TRBD1. The trim removed 4 bases at V and 7 bases at J, leaving 15 bases unmatched. CDR3 length: 16 amino acids. Germline-derived CDR1 and CDR2 are LGHDT and YNNKEL (reference sequence).

This chain uses TRBV5-4 with TRBJ2-1, with TRBD2 matching 12 bases. The junction had 12 bases not matched to a gene; V was cut back by 4 bases and J by 1 base. This CDR3 has 19 amino acids. CDR1 and CDR2 (germline): SGHNT, YYREEE (reference sequence). Here the CDR3 reads CASSRTSGTSSYSYNEQFF. For the CDR3, the DNA is TGTGCCAGCAGCCGGACTAGCGGGACTTCCAGCTATTCCTACAATGAGCAGTTCTTC.

This clonotype has a handful of counts. The V and J genes are TRBV9 and TRBJ1-1; D call uncertain. Trimming pared 0 bases from V and 0 bases from J, leaving 9 bases between. The CDR3 length is 15 residues. From germline, CDR1 is SGDLS and CDR2 YYNGEE. The DNA for the CDR3 is TGTGCCAGCAGCGTAGCGGGTCATATGAACACTGAAGCTTTCTTT. The encoded protein is CASSVAGHMNTEAFF. Complete variable domain (other parts from reference TRBV9 and TRBJ1-1): DSGVTQTPKHLITATGQRVTLRCSPRSGDLSVYWYQQSLDQGLQFLIQYYNGEERAKGNILERFSAQQFPDLHSELNLSSLELGDSALYFCASSVAGHMNTEAFFGQGTRLTVV.

This clonotype appeared many times. This chain connects TRBV29-1 to TRBJ2-5; 11 nucleotides align to TRBD1. The CDR3 contains 13 residues. The V gene's germline CDR1 is SQVTM and CDR2 ANQGSEA. The trim removed 7 bases at V and 5 bases at J, leaving 6 bases unmatched. CDR3 nucleotides: TGCAGCGCCTGGACAGGGGGCGGGGAGACCCAGTACTTC. This gives the protein CSAWTGGGETQYF.

This chain links TRBV30 with TRBJ2-6; the D is unclear. Trimming stripped 1 base from V and 0 bases from J, with 7 bases between. The CDR3 length is 15 residues. Germline V CDR1 and CDR2: GTSNPN, SVGIG (reference sequence). CDR3 nucleotides: TGTGCCTGGAGTGCTCTATCCTCTGGGGCCAACGTCCTGACTTTC. As protein: CAWSALSSGANVLTF.

This clonotype has a count of ten or more. The chain uses TRBV3-1 and TRBJ1-1; the D is unclear. The CDR3 length is 13 residues. CDR1 is LGHDT and CDR2 is YNNKEL in the germline V gene (reference sequence). V shed 1 base and J shed 7 bases, with 10 bases lying between them. In nucleotides, the CDR3 is TGTGCCAGCAGCCAAGTCAGCGGAAATGAAGCTTTCTTT. Its translation: CASSQVSGNEAFF.

This clonotype was counted between two and nine times. The genes are TRBV27 and TRBJ2-7; D may be TRBD1 or TRBD2 (6 bases each). The CDR3 runs 12 residues. The germline V gene has CDR1 MNHEY and CDR2 SMNVEV (reference sequence). Trimming cost V 6 bases and J 5 bases, with 11 bases left between them. The CDR3 sequence: CASRAGHHEQYF. Written as DNA, the CDR3 is TGTGCCAGCAGGGCGGGACACCACGAGCAGTACTTC.

This clonotype was counted ten times or more. The chain combines TRBV4-3 with TRBJ1-4; D remains unclear. V lost 1 base to trimming and J lost 8 bases, with 14 bases between them. The length of the CDR3 is 15 residues. Germline loops: CDR1 LGHNA, CDR2 YSLEER. The CDR3: CASSQVGGVGEKLFF. DNA of the CDR3: TGCGCCAGCAGCCAAGTTGGAGGAGTGGGAGAAAAACTGTTTTTT.

This clonotype was counted a few times. This chain uses TRBV13 with TRBJ2-5, with a possible D match to TRBD1 (6 bases). The CDR3 runs 14 residues. Germline V gene lookup returns CDR1 PRHDT and CDR2 FYEKMQ (reference sequence). V lost 2 bases, J lost 4 bases, and 11 bases lay in between. The DNA for the CDR3 is TGTGCCAGCAGCTTAAGCACAGGGACAGAGACCCAGTACTTC. Translation: CASSLSTGTETQYF.

This clonotype was found many times. Here the CDR3 reads CASSPGRRSTEAFF. In DNA, the CDR3 is TGTGCCAGCAGTCCCGGCCGGAGGAGCACTGAAGCTTTCTTT. The genes are TRBV28 and TRBJ1-1; D uncertain. With 5 bases removed from V and 4 bases from J, the gap between germline ends came to 14 bases. Germline V gene sequence: CDR1 MDHEN, CDR2 SYDVKM. The CDR3 sequence is 14 residues long.

In DNA form, the CDR3 reads TGTGCCAGCACAGGGGACGGCAATCAGCCCCAGCATTTT. It specifies CASTGDGNQPQHF. The chain is built from TRBV28 and TRBJ1-5; tentatively, D is TRBD1 (6 bases). This CDR3 region has 13 residues. Germline CDR1 MDHEN, CDR2 SYDVKM. Trimming took off 7 bases at V and 2 bases at J, with 9 bases between the two ends.

This clonotype was picked up many times. This sequence joins TRBV6-1 and TRBJ2-7; no clear D gene. Trimming pared 2 bases from V and 5 bases from J, leaving 7 bases between. The CDR3 runs 12 residues. In germline, CDR1 is MNHNS, CDR2 SASEGT. Here the CDR3 reads CASSEFRHEQYF. CDR3 sequence (DNA): TGTGCCAGCAGTGAATTTCGTCACGAGCAGTACTTC.

In this sample, this clonotype turned up many times. The V and J genes are TRBV30 and TRBJ2-7; no definite D call. The CDR3 runs to 13 residues. Per the germline V gene, CDR1 is GTSNPN and CDR2 is SVGIG (reference sequence). V was trimmed by 5 bases and J by 2 bases, leaving 13 bases between them. The CDR3 bases are TGTGCCTGGGCCGGGTCTATAGCCTACGAGCAGTACTTC. This translates into CAWAGSIAYEQYF.

The sample holds many counts of this clonotype. The gene calls are TRBV30 and TRBJ1-1, with D possibly being TRBD1 (6 bases). The length of the CDR3 is 13 residues. The germline CDR1 and CDR2 sequences are GTSNPN and SVGIG (reference sequence). V gave up 4 bases and J gave up 5 bases, with 14 bases separating them. The CDR3 DNA follows: TGTGCCTGGACCCAGGGGCGCGGGACTGAAGCTTTCTTT. It specifies CAWTQGRGTEAFF.

The V and J genes are TRBV11-2 and TRBJ2-2, with D hard to call. V lost 5 bases and J 4 bases, leaving 11 bases between the germline ends. This CDR3 has 14 amino acids. The germline V gene encodes CDR1 SGHAT and CDR2 FQNNGV. The CDR3 is CASSVRDSTGELFF. Here the CDR3 DNA reads TGTGCCAGCAGCGTAAGGGATTCCACCGGGGAGCTGTTTTTT.

This clonotype was detected many times. The chain carries TRBV11-1 and TRBJ1-1, with D uncertain. Trimming pared 2 bases from V and 1 base from J, leaving 11 bases between. This CDR3 has 15 residues. Germline values: CDR1 SGHAT, CDR2 FQDESV (reference sequence). The chain's CDR3 is CASSLMAGWNTEAFF. The CDR3 nucleotides are TGTGCCAGCAGCTTAATGGCAGGCTGGAACACTGAAGCTTTCTTT.

This clonotype was seen at least ten times. The chain recombines TRBV12-3 or TRBV12-4 with TRBJ2-2; 13 nucleotides agree with TRBD2. This CDR3 region has 21 residues. J lost 11 bases, V lost 6 bases, and 27 bases had no gene match. CDR3 in DNA: TGTGCCAGCAGAACCGGGACTAGCGGGATTACGAACACCGGCCGCCTTACAGAGCTGTTTTTT. Translating gives CASRTGTSGITNTGRLTELFF.

The chain couples TRBV13 to TRBJ2-5, with 11 positions matching TRBD2. The trim removed 4 bases at V and 5 bases at J, leaving 15 bases unmatched. The CDR3 runs 18 residues. CDR1 and CDR2 from the germline V gene are PRHDT and FYEKMQ (reference sequence). CDR3 DNA sequence: TGTGCCAGCAGCTCCCGAACTAAGACGACTAGCGGGATCGAGACCCAGTACTTC. It is translated as CASSSRTKTTSGIETQYF.

This clonotype was observed at least ten times. The gene calls are TRBV10-2 and TRBJ1-5, with TRBD1 matching 7 bases. From germline, CDR1 is WSHSY and CDR2 SAAADI. This CDR3 contains 17 residues. Losses at the gene ends were 3 bases for V and 7 bases for J; bases not matched to a gene: 15. The CDR3 spells CASSEGTGAAWVQPQHF. CDR3 sequence (DNA): TGCGCCAGCAGTGAAGGAACAGGGGCTGCTTGGGTCCAGCCCCAGCATTTT.

In this sample, this clonotype turned up many times. This chain links TRBV11-2 with TRBJ2-7; TRBD2 matches at 8 bases. This CDR3 is 13 amino acids long. Trimming took 5 bases from V and 4 from J; bases not matched to a gene: 4. The V gene's germline CDR1 is SGHAT and CDR2 FQNNGV. The chain's CDR3 is CASSQGLGYEQYF. Here the CDR3 DNA reads TGTGCCAGCAGCCAGGGACTAGGATACGAGCAGTACTTC.